This T cell receptor beta chain originates from a study of regulatory T cells in long-lasting Graves disease. In the study overall: Positive TSH receptor antibodies alongside over 5 years of antithyroid drugs were what marked Graves' disease as persistent.

Arm-PCR of CDR3 regions with iRepertoire HTBI primers generated TCR beta libraries. TCRdb reprocessed the multiplex PCR reads via MiXCR and lists one record per CDR3 protein. The repertoire consists of 300,000 to 400,000 distinct CDR3 sequences, with around a fifth occurring once and the leading ten covering approximately 31%. Overall study findings and caveats: TRBV28, TRBJ1-2 and TRBJ2-5 emerged as the favored segments in persistent disease. TCR diversity in persistent Graves' patients was below that of newly diagnosed ones. Sharing of public clonotypes was greater in persistent patients (roughly 2,900) than in new patients (roughly 1,000).

Sample time point: persistent/refractory GD, antithyroid drugs over 5 years with positive TRAb. PBMCs provided the RNA from which the TCR library was made. Trimming left V 5 bases short and J 3 bases short, with 13 bases between. CDR3 size: 14 residues. Germline V gives CDR1 MNHEY, CDR2 SMNVEV (reference sequence). This clonotype has more than one count but fewer than ten. No antigen is known for it. The chain combines TRBV27 with TRBJ1-1, with D uncertain. The sample in question was peripheral blood mononuclear cells (PBMCs), obtained when the disease was refractory, from a patient treated with antithyroid drugs. The source is a female donor with Graves disease. The CDR3 region is CASSRTTHDTEAFF. CDR3 nucleotide sequence: TGTGCCAGCAGTCGGACGACCCACGACACTGAAGCTTTCTTT.